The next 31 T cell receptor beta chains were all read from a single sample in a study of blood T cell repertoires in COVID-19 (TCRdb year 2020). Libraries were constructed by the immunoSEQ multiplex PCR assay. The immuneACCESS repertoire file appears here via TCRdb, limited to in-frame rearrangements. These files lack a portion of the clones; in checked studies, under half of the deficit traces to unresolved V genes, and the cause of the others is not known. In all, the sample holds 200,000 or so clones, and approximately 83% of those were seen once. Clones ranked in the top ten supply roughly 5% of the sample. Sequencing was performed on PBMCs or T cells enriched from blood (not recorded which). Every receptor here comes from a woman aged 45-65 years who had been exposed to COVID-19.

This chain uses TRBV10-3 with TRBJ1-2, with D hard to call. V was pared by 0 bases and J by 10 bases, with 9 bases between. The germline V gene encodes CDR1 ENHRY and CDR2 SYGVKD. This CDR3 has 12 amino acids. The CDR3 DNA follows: TGTGCCATCAGTGAGTCGGGCGGACTCTACACCTTC. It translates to CAISESGGLYTF.

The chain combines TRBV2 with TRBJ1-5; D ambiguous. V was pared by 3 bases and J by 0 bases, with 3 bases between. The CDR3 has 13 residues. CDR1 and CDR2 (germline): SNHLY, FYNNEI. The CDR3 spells CASSDRSNQPQHF. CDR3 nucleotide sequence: TGTGCCAGCAGTGATCGTAGCAATCAGCCCCAGCATTTT.

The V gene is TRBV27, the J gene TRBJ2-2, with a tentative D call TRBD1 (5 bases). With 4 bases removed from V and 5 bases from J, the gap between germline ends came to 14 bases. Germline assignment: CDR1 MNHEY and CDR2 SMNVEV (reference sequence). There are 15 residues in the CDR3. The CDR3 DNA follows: TGTGCCAGCAGTTGGGGCCGGCAGAAAACCGGGGAGCTGTTTTTT. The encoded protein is CASSWGRQKTGELFF.

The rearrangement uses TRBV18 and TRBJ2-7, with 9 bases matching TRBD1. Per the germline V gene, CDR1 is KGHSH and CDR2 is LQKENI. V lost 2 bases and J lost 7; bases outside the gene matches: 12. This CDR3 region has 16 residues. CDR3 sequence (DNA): TGTGCCAGCTCACCAGAAGGAGACAGGGGGGTGGATGAGCAGTACTTC. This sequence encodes CASSPEGDRGVDEQYF.

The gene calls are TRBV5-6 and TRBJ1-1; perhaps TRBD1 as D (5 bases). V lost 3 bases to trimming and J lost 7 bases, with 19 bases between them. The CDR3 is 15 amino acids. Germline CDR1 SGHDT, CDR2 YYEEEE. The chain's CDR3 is CASSSTLSGRGEAFF. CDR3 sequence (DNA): TGTGCCAGCAGCTCTACTCTAAGTGGTAGGGGTGAAGCTTTCTTT. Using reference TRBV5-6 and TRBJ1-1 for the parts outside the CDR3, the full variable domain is DAGVTQSPTHLIKTRGQQVTLRCSPKSGHDTVSWYQQALGQGPQFIFQYYEEEERQRGNFPDRFSGHQFPNYSSELNVNALLLGDSALYLCASSSTLSGRGEAFFGQGTRLTVV.

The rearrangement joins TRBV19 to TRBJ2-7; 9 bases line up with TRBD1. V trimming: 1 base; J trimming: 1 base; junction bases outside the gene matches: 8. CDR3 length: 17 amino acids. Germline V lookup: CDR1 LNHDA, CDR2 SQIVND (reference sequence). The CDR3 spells CASSIGLTGTGSYEQYF. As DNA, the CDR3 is TGTGCCAGTAGTATAGGCCTTACCGGGACAGGGTCCTACGAGCAGTACTTC.

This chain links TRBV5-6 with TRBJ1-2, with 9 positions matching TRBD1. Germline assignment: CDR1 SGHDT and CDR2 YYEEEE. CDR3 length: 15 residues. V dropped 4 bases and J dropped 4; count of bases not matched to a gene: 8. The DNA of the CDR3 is TGTGCCAGCAGCATGACAGGGGGTACTGGCTATGGCTACACCTTC. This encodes CASSMTGGTGYGYTF. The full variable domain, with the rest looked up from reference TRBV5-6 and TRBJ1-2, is DAGVTQSPTHLIKTRGQQVTLRCSPKSGHDTVSWYQQALGQGPQFIFQYYEEEERQRGNFPDRFSGHQFPNYSSELNVNALLLGDSALYLCASSMTGGTGYGYTFGSGTRLTVV.

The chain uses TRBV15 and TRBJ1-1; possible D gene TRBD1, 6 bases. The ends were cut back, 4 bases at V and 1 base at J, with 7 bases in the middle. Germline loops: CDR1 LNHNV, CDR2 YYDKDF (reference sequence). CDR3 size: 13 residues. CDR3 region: CATSTGANTEAFF. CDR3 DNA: TGTGCCACCAGCACAGGGGCGAACACTGAAGCTTTCTTT.

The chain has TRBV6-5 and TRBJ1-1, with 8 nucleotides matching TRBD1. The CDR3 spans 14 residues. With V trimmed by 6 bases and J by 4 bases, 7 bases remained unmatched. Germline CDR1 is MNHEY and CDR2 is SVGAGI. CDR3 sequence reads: CASSLTTGATEAFF. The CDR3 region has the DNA TGTGCCAGCAGCCTTACGACAGGGGCCACTGAAGCTTTCTTT.

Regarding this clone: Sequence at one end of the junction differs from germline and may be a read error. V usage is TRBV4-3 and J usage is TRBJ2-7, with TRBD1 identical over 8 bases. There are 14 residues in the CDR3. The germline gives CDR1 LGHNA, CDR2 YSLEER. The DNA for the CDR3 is TGCGCCAGCAGCCAGACCCACAGGGGGACTCCGGCAGCTTTC. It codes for CASSQTHRGTPAAF.

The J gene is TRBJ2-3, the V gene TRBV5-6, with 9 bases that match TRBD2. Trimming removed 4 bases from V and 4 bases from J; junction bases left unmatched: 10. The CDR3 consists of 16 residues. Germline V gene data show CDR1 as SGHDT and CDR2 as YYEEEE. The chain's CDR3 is CASSQDTSGPADTQYF. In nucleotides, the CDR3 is TGTGCCAGCAGCCAAGACACTAGCGGGCCGGCAGATACGCAGTATTTT.

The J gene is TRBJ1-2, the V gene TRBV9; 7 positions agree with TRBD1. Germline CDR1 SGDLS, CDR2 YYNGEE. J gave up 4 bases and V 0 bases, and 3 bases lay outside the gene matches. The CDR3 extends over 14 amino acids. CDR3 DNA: TGTGCCAGCAGCGTAGGACAGGGCGTCTATGGCTACACCTTC. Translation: CASSVGQGVYGYTF.

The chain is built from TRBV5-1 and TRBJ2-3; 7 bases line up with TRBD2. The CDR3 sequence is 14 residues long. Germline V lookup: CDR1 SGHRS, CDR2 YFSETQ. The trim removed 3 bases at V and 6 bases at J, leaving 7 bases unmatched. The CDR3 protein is CASSSRGEGDTQYF. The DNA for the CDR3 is TGCGCCAGCAGCTCTCGGGGGGAAGGCGATACGCAGTATTTT.

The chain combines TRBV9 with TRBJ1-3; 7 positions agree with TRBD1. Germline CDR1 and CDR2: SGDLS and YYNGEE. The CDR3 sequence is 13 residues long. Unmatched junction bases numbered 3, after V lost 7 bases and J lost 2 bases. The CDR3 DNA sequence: TGTGCCAGCCAACAGGGGCCTGGAAACACCATATATTTT. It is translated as CASQQGPGNTIYF.

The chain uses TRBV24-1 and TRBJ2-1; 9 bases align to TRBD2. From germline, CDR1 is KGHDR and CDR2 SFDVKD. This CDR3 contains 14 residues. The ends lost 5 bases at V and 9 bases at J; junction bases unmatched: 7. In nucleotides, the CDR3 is TGTGCCACCAGTGGGGCGGGGGGGCCGAGTGAGCAGTTCTTC. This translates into CATSGAGGPSEQFF.

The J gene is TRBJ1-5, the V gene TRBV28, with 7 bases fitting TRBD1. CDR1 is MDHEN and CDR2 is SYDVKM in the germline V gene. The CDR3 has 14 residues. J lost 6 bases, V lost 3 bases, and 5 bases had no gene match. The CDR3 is CASSFSGTVQPQHF. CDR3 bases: TGTGCCAGCAGTTTCTCCGGGACAGTTCAGCCCCAGCATTTT.

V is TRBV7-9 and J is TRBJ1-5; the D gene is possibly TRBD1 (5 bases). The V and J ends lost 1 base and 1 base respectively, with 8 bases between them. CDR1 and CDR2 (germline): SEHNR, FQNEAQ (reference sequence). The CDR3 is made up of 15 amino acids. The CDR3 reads CASSLGEGSNQPQHF. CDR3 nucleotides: TGTGCCAGCAGCTTAGGGGAGGGGAGCAATCAGCCCCAGCATTTT.

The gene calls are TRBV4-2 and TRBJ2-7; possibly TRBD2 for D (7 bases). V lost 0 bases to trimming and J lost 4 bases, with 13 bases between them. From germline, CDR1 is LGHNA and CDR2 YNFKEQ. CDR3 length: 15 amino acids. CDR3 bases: TGTGCCAGCAGCCAAGATCCGGGGGGCGGATACGAGCAGTACTTC. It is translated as CASSQDPGGGYEQYF.

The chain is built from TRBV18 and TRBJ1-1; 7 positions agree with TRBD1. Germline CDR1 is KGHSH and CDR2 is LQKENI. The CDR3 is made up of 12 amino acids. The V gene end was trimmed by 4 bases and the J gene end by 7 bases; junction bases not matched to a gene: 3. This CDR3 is CASSLDRDEAFF. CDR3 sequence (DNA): TGTGCCAGCTCACTCGACAGGGATGAAGCTTTCTTT. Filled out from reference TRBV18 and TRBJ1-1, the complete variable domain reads NAGVMQNPRHLVRRRGQEARLRCSPMKGHSHVYWYRQLPEEGLKFMVYLQKENIIDESGMPKERFSAEFPKEGPSILRIQQVVRGDSAAYFCASSLDRDEAFFGQGTRLTVV.

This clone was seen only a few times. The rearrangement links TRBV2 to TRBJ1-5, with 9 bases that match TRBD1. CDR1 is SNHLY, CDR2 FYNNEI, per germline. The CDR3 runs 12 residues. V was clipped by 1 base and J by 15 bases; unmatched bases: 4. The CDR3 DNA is TGTGCCAGCAGTGAAGGGGACAGGGAACTGCATTTT. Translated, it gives CASSEGDRELHF.

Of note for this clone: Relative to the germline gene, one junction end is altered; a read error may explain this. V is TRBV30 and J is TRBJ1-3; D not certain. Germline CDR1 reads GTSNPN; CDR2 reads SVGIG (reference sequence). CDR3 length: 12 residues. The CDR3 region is CAWSPSPSGLHF. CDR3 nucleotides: TGTGCCTGGAGTCCATCCCCGTCCGGACTTCATTTT.

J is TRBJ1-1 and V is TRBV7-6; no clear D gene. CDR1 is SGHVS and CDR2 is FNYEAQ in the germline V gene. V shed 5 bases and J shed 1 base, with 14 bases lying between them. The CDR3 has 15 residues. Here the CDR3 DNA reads TGTGCCAGCAGCCCCCACCTTACAAGGAACACTGAAGCTTTCTTT. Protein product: CASSPHLTRNTEAFF.

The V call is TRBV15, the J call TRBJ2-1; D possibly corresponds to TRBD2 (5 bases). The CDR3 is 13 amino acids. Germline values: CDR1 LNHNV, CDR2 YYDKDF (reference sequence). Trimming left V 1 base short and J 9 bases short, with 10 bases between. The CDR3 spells CATSRVGAVEQFF. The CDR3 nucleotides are TGTGCCACCAGCAGAGTTGGAGCGGTTGAGCAGTTCTTC. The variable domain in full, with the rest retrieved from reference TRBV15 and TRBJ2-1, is DAMVIQNPRYQVTQFGKPVTLSCSQTLNHNVMYWYQQKSSQAPKLLFHYYDKDFNNEADTPDNFQSRRPNTSFCFLDIRSPGLGDTAMYLCATSRVGAVEQFFGPGTRLTVL.

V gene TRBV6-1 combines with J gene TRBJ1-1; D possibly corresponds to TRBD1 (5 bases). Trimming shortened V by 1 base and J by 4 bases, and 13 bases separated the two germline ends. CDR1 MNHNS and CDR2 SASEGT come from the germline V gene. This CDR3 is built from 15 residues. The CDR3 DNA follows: TGTGCCAGCAGTGAAGGGGAAGGGGCTGGCACTGAAGCTTTCTTT. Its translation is CASSEGEGAGTEAFF.

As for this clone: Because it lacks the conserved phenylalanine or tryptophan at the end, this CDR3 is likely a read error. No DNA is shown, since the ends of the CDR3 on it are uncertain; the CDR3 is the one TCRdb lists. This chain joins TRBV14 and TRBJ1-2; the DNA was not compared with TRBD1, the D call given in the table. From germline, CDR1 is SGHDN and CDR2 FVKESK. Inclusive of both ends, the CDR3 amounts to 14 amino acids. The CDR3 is CASSQASNDRRWFY.

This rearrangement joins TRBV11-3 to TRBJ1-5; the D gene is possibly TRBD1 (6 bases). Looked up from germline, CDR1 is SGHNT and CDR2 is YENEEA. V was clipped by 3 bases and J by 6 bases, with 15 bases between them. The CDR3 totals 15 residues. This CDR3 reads CASSFRGVKGQPQHF. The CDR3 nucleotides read TGTGCCAGCAGCTTCAGGGGTGTGAAGGGTCAGCCCCAGCATTTT.

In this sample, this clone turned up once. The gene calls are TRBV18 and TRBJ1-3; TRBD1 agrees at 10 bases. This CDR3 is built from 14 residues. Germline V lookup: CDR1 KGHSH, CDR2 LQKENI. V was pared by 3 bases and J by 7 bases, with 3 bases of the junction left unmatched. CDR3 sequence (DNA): TGTGCCAGCTCACCTCGGACAGGGGGGAACACCATATATTTT. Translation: CASSPRTGGNTIYF.

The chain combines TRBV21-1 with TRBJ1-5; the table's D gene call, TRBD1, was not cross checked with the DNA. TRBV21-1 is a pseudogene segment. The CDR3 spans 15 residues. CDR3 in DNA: TGTGCCAGCAGCATTGGGGTGGGGCCTAATCAGCCCCAGCATTTT. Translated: CASSIGVGPNQPQHF.

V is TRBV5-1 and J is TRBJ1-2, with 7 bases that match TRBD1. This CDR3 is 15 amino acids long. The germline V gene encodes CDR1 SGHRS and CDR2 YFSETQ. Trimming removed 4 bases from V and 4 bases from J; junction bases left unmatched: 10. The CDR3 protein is CASSQPDREAYGYTF. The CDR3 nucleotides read TGCGCCAGCAGCCAACCCGACAGGGAGGCCTATGGCTACACCTTC.

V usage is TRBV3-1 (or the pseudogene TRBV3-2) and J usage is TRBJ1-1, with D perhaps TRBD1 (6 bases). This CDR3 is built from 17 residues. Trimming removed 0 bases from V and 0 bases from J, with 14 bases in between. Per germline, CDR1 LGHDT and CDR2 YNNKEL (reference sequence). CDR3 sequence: CASSQDFVDSVNTEAFF. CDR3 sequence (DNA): TGTGCCAGCAGCCAAGATTTCGTGGACAGCGTGAACACTGAAGCTTTCTTT.

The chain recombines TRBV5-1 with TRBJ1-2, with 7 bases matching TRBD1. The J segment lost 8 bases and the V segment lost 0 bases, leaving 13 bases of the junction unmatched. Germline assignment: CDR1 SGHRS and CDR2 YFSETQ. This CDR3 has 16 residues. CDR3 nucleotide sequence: TGCGCCAGCAGCTTGGGGTTAACAGGGGCTCACCTGGGCTACACCTTC. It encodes CASSLGLTGAHLGYTF.